One sample yielded the 18 T cell receptor beta chains listed below, sequenced in a study of cytomegalovirus exposure and HLA in healthy donors. Use of 60 Vbeta and 13 Jbeta primers characterized the PCR. The method was immunoSEQ multiplex PCR; TCRdb's version includes in-frame clones alone and lacks a portion of them. The sample holds about 260,000 clones; roughly 81% are singletons and the top ten take more than 1.5%. Input material: PBMCs. The receptor source for this set is a woman in her thirties or forties in good health and CMV-seropositive.

V usage is TRBV6-5 and J usage is TRBJ2-7; TRBD2 matches at 11 bases. Germline V lookup: CDR1 MNHEY, CDR2 SVGAGI. This CDR3 comprises 15 residues. The ends lost 4 bases at V and 2 bases at J; junction bases unmatched: 4. CDR3 protein: CASSSTSGTPYEQYF. The CDR3 DNA follows: TGTGCCAGCAGTTCGACTAGCGGGACCCCCTACGAGCAGTACTTC.

The rearrangement joins TRBV7-2 to TRBJ2-2, with unresolved D. The CDR3 spans 14 residues. V was cut by 0 bases and J by 2 bases, with 4 bases left in between. CDR1 and CDR2 from the germline V gene are SGHTA and FQGNSA. The CDR3 loop reads CASSLAPNTGELFF. As DNA, the CDR3 is TGTGCCAGCAGCTTAGCCCCAAACACCGGGGAGCTGTTTTTT.

The chain couples TRBV29-1 to TRBJ1-4; D remains ambiguous. The CDR3 totals 11 residues. Germline CDR1 SQVTM, CDR2 ANQGSEA. Deletions cut 5 bases from V and 3 bases from J, with 4 bases between. The CDR3 protein is CSVTANEKLFF. The CDR3 region has the DNA TGCAGCGTTACGGCTAATGAAAAACTGTTTTTT.

The chain uses TRBV27 and TRBJ2-3; 9 bases align to TRBD1. The CDR3 extends over 15 amino acids. In germline, CDR1 is MNHEY, CDR2 SMNVEV (reference sequence). V was pared by 4 bases and J by 6 bases, with 8 bases of the junction left unmatched. In nucleotides, the CDR3 is TGTGCCAGCAGTTCACAGGGGGCGAGGGGGGATACGCAGTATTTT. It codes for CASSSQGARGDTQYF.

This chain uses TRBV2 with TRBJ2-7; tentatively, D is TRBD2 (7 bases). CDR1 is SNHLY, CDR2 FYNNEI, per germline. V shed 1 base and J shed 6 bases, with 10 bases lying between them. The CDR3 totals 13 residues. CDR3 residues: CASSEERGGEQYF. For the CDR3, the DNA is TGTGCCAGCAGTGAAGAGAGGGGGGGCGAGCAGTACTTC.

The V and J genes are TRBV5-1 and TRBJ1-3, with TRBD1 as a possible D gene (6 bases). V was clipped by 3 bases and J by 1 base, with 8 bases between them. The CDR3 extends over 14 amino acids. CDR1 SGHRS and CDR2 YFSETQ come from the germline V gene. For the CDR3, the DNA is TGCGCCAGCAGCTCTACAGGGTCTGGAAACACCATATATTTT. It codes for CASSSTGSGNTIYF.

V usage is TRBV5-1 and J usage is TRBJ2-5; tentative D call: TRBD2 (5 bases). V was trimmed by 1 base and J by 2 bases, leaving 9 bases between them. The CDR3 has 14 residues. Germline CDR1 and CDR2: SGHRS and YFSETQ. This CDR3 is CASSLSEGQETQYF. The CDR3 DNA sequence: TGCGCCAGCAGCTTGTCCGAGGGACAAGAGACCCAGTACTTC.

The CDR3 loop reads CASSQVTRDRDTIYF. CDR3 sequence (DNA): TGCGCCAGCAGCCAAGTGACGCGGGATAGGGACACCATATATTTT. The chain joins TRBV4-1 to TRBJ1-3; D is uncertain. This CDR3 has 15 amino acids. Germline values: CDR1 MGHRA, CDR2 YSYEKL. Trimming stripped 1 base from V and 8 bases from J, with 15 bases between.

To note about this clone: A read error may produce the germline difference seen at one junction end. This rearrangement joins TRBV29-1 to TRBJ2-4; tentatively, D is TRBD1 (6 bases). There are 16 residues in the CDR3. CDR1 and CDR2 (germline): SQVTM, ANQGSEA. The CDR3 DNA is TGCAGCGCTGAAACAGGGTCACAGCGGGCCAAAAACATTCAGTACTTC. The encoded protein is CSAETGSQRAKNIQYF.

This chain links TRBV30 with TRBJ2-7, with D unclear. The CDR3 length is 11 residues. Trimming shortened V by 1 base and J by 6 bases, and 7 bases separated the two germline ends. The germline gives CDR1 GTSNPN, CDR2 SVGIG (reference sequence). The CDR3 sequence: CAWSAQVEQYF. In nucleotides, the CDR3 is TGTGCCTGGAGTGCCCAGGTCGAGCAGTACTTC.

Notes on this clone: Other DNA sequences in the sample encode the same CDR3. The chain employs TRBV6-4 and TRBJ2-1, with 9 bases lining up with TRBD1. Germline-derived CDR1 and CDR2 are MRHNA and SNTAGT. V shed 0 bases and J 3 bases; nucleotides not matched to a gene: 0. The CDR3 is made up of 15 amino acids. The CDR3 region is CASSDSTGGYNEQFF. The CDR3 DNA reads as TGTGCCAGCAGTGACTCGACAGGGGGCTACAATGAGCAGTTCTTC.

The gene calls are TRBV5-1 and TRBJ1-1; TRBD1 might be the D (5 bases). Germline assignment: CDR1 SGHRS and CDR2 YFSETQ. There are 14 residues in the CDR3. Trimming took off 4 bases at V and 7 bases at J, with 17 bases between the two ends. CDR3 protein: CASSPPGGVGEAFF. The CDR3 DNA follows: TGCGCCAGCAGCCCTCCGGGGGGAGTGGGTGAAGCTTTCTTT.

This clone was picked up one time. The chain combines TRBV7-9 with TRBJ2-1, with 9 nucleotides matching TRBD1. CDR3 length: 16 amino acids. CDR1 is SEHNR and CDR2 is FQNEAQ in the germline V gene (reference sequence). Trimming cost V 3 bases and J 4 bases; bases outside gene matches: 7. The CDR3 here is CASSFSGTGSYNEQFF. The CDR3 coding sequence is TGTGCCAGCAGCTTCTCCGGGACAGGGAGTTACAATGAGCAGTTCTTC.

The rearrangement uses TRBV7-9 and TRBJ2-1; 15 bases match TRBD2. J was trimmed by 6 bases and V by 6 bases; bases with no gene match: 3. Germline loops: CDR1 SEHNR, CDR2 FQNEAQ (reference sequence). There are 15 residues in the CDR3. CDR3 coding DNA: TGTGCCAGCAGATCGGGACTAGCGGGAGGCAATGAGCAGTTCTTC. This sequence encodes CASRSGLAGGNEQFF. Supplemented by reference TRBV7-9 and TRBJ2-1, the full variable domain reads DTGVSQNPRHKITKRGQNVTFRCDPISEHNRLYWYRQTLGQGPEFLTYFQNEAQLEKSRLLSDRFSAERPKGSFSTLEIQRTEQGDSAMYLCASRSGLAGGNEQFFGPGTRLTVL.

The rearrangement uses TRBV5-4 and TRBJ2-5; TRBD2 matches at 9 bases. The DNA end is a closer match to TRBJ2-7, so the J assignment may be wrong. This CDR3 spans 15 amino acids. Germline V CDR1 and CDR2: SGHNT, YYREEE (reference sequence). The CDR3: CASSLGREGSYEQYF. The CDR3 DNA reads as TGTGCCAGCAGCTTGGGGCGGGAGGGCTCCTACGAGCAGTACTTC.

The rearrangement links TRBV6-1 to TRBJ2-3, with TRBD2 matching over 7 bases. The germline gives CDR1 MNHNS, CDR2 SASEGT. After removal of 2 bases from V and 8 bases from J, the junction contained 10 bases not matched to a gene. The CDR3 runs 15 residues. The CDR3 here is CASSEPSGGGGTQYF. In DNA, the CDR3 is TGTGCCAGCAGTGAACCCTCGGGGGGTGGAGGTACGCAGTATTTT.

The rearrangement joins TRBV5-1 to TRBJ2-4; 7 positions agree with TRBD1. The CDR3 covers 16 residues. Germline V gives CDR1 SGHRS, CDR2 YFSETQ. The V segment lost 4 bases and the J segment 6 bases; nucleotides outside the gene matches: 13. The CDR3 sequence is CASSANPTGRGNIQYF. DNA for the CDR3: TGCGCCAGCAGCGCAAATCCGACAGGGAGAGGAAACATTCAGTACTTC.

This clone came up once. The DNA of the CDR3 is TGTGCCAGCTCACCGGACAGGGGGTGGATCCAAGAGACCCAGTACTTC. Encoded protein: CASSPDRGWIQETQYF. This chain links TRBV18 with TRBJ2-5; 10 positions match TRBD1. Trimming removed 3 bases from V and 1 base from J; junction bases left unmatched: 5. The CDR3 runs to 16 residues. The germline CDR1 and CDR2 sequences are KGHSH and LQKENI.